This paragraph covers one T cell receptor (beta chain) sequence. This sample is part of a study of cytomegalovirus exposure and HLA in healthy donors. Study-wide background: The 120 validation repertoires were reported in a later analysis to have been generated on the same platform as the approximately 700 first-cohort repertoires.

Germline CDR1 reads SGHRS; CDR2 reads YFSETQ. The J segment lost 5 bases and the V segment lost 1 base, leaving 11 bases of the junction unmatched. The CDR3 has 17 residues. Generated by immunoSEQ multiplex PCR, the TCRdb table keeps only in-frame clones and is missing some. The sample carries 200,000 or so clones, almost 90% recorded once. This chain links TRBV5-1 with TRBJ2-1; 8 bases line up with TRBD2. The sequence was collected from a woman under 30 in good health and CMV-seronegative. Sample: PBMCs. DNA of the CDR3: TGCGCCAGCAGCTTGTGGGTATTAGCGGGAATGGACAATGAGCAGTTCTTC. Protein product: CASSLWVLAGMDNEQFF.